This T cell receptor beta chain is from a study of Graves' ophthalmopathy and Graves' hyperthyroidism. Study information: Stable hyperthyroidism meant no ophthalmopathy within 18 months of follow-up.

This clonotype was observed a few times. Hyperthyroidism patients, all newly diagnosed, had under 2 months' duration and ages of 18 to 65. The ends lost 4 bases at V and 7 bases at J; junction bases unmatched: 7. The CDR3 sequence is 15 residues long. The study amplified TCR beta CDR3 regions using RNA transcripts. HTBI primers were employed in first-round RT-PCR, then a second-round multiplex PCR followed. One entry per CDR3 protein results from TCRdb running MiXCR on the multiplex PCR reads. The data hold about 590,000 distinct CDR3 sequences, with roughly 39% observed a single time. The sequenced sample was peripheral blood or thyroid tissue (not recorded which). This receptor was taken from an adult man with Graves' hyperthyroidism. The chain recombines TRBV12-3 or TRBV12-4 with TRBJ1-4; 9 positions match TRBD1. The CDR3, as DNA: TGTGCCAGCAGTTCCACCGGGACAGGGATTGAAAAACTGTTTTTT. Protein product: CASSSTGTGIEKLFF.